This T cell receptor beta chain was recovered during a study of cytomegalovirus exposure and HLA in healthy donors. Concerning this clone: Antigen unknown.

With 60 Vbeta and 13 Jbeta primers, the PCR was carried out. TCRdb keeps only in-frame clones here, not all; method: immunoSEQ multiplex PCR. The table includes about 140,000 clones, approximately 80% detected once. The ends lost 0 bases at V and 4 bases at J; junction bases unmatched: 4. The CDR3 has 15 residues. Germline loops: CDR1 SGDLS, CDR2 YYNGEE. Study results and caveats: Trimming of TCR beta V- and J-genes showed a link, identified in a later analysis, to a missense DCLRE1C variant. Three CMV-associated chains proved CMV antigen-specific in vitro. Later analysis showed TCR association rates varying by HLA locus, highest for DRB1 and lowest for HLA-C.

The TCR sequence derives from a boy younger than 10 in good health and CMV-seronegative. The sample was PBMCs. This rearrangement joins TRBV9 to TRBJ2-3; 8 bases agree with TRBD2. The CDR3 DNA is TGTGCCAGCAGCGTAGGAGCGGGAGTGGCAGATACGCAGTATTTT. Residues: CASSVGAGVADTQYF.